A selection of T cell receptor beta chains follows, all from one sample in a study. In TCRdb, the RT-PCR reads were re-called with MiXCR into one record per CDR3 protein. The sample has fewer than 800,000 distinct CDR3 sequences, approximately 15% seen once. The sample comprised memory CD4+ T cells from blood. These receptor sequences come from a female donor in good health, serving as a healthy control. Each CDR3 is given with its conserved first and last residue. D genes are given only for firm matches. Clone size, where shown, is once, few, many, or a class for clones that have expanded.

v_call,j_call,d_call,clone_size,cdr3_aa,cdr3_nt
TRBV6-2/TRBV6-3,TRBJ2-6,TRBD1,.,CASSYPTGAGSGANVLTF,TGTGCCAGCAGTTACCCGACAGGGGCAGGTTCTGGGGCCAACGTCCTGACTTTC
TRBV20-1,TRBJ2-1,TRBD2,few,CSGLAGDASYNEQFF,TGCAGTGGATTAGCGGGAGATGCCTCCTACAATGAGCAGTTCTTC
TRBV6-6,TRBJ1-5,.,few,CATQNSNQPQHF,TGTGCCACCCAGAATAGCAATCAGCCCCAGCATTTT
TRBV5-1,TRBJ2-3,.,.,CASSFGPDGDTQYF,TGCGCCAGCAGCTTCGGACCCGATGGGGATACGCAGTATTTT
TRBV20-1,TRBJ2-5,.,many,CSARDHRLLETQYF,TGCAGTGCTAGAGATCATCGGCTTTTGGAGACCCAGTACTTC
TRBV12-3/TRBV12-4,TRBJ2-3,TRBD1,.,CASSSTPGQGTTDTQYF,TGTGCCAGCAGTTCCACTCCGGGACAGGGGACCACAGATACGCAGTATTTT
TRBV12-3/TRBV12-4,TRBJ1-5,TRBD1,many,CASSFTGQGAEPQHF,TGTGCCAGCAGTTTTACAGGACAGGGGGCAGAGCCCCAGCATTTT
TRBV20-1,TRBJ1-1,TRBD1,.,CSALKDRVGANTEAFF,TGCAGTGCCCTCAAGGACAGGGTGGGGGCGAACACTGAAGCTTTCTTT
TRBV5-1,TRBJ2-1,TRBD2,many,CASRSGLADLDEQFF,TGCGCCAGCAGGTCGGGACTAGCTGATCTCGATGAGCAGTTCTTC
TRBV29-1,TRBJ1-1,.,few,CSVEKGVEAEAFF,TGCAGCGTTGAGAAAGGCGTTGAGGCTGAAGCTTTCTTT
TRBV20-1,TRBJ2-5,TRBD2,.,CSAREYVAGLQETQYF,TGCAGTGCTAGAGAATATGTAGCGGGACTTCAAGAGACCCAGTACTTC
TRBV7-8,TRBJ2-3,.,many,CASSLNSADTQYF,TGTGCCAGCAGCTTGAACAGCGCAGATACGCAGTATTTT
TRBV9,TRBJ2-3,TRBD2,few,CASSRYTSGGLADTQYF,TGTGCCAGCAGCCGATACACTAGCGGGGGGCTTGCAGATACGCAGTATTTT
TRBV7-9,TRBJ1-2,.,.,CASARVEDYGYTF,TGTGCCAGCGCCAGGGTTGAAGACTATGGCTACACCTTC
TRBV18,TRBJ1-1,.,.,CASSDRTGEGTEAFF,TGTGCCAGCTCTGATCGGACGGGGGAGGGGACTGAAGCTTTCTTT
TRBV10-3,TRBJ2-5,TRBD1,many,CAISGGTGGEETQYF,TGTGCCATCAGCGGTGGGACAGGGGGCGAAGAGACCCAGTACTTC
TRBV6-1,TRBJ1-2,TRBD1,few,CASMDYQGVYGYTF,TGTGCCAGCATGGATTATCAGGGGGTCTATGGCTACACCTTC
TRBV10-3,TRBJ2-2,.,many,CAISDLGAGELFF,TGTGCCATCAGTGATCTCGGAGCCGGGGAGCTGTTTTTT
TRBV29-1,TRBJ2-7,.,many,CSVEVSSYEQYF,TGCAGCGTCGAGGTGAGCTCCTACGAGCAGTACTTC
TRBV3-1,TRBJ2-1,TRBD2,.,CASTLGTSGYNEQFF,TGTGCCAGCACCCTCGGGACTAGCGGCTACAATGAGCAGTTCTTC
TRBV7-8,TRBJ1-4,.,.,CASSSAAYPKQGHTDEKLFF,TGTGCCAGCAGCTCAGCAGCTTACCCCAAACAGGGACATACGGATGAAAAACTGTTTTTT
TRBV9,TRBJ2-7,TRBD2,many,CASSAGGGSFYEQYF,TGTGCCAGCAGCGCTGGCGGGGGGTCCTTCTACGAGCAGTACTTC
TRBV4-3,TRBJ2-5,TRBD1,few,CASSQERTGQLQETQYF,TGCGCCAGCAGCCAAGAAAGGACAGGGCAGCTTCAAGAGACCCAGTACTTC
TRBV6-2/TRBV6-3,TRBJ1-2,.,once,CASSYSTLYGYTF,TGTGCCAGCAGTTACTCGACGCTTTATGGCTACACCTTC
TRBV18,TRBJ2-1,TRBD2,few,CASSPGLAGEGEQFF,TGTGCCAGCTCACCCGGACTAGCGGGAGAAGGTGAGCAGTTCTTC
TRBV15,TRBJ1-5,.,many,CATSRDRFGGLEPQHF,TGTGCCACCAGCAGAGATCGATTCGGGGGGCTAGAGCCCCAGCATTTT
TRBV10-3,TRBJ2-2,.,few,CASRGVDAGELFF,TGTGCCTCCAGGGGTGTAGACGCCGGGGAGCTGTTTTTT
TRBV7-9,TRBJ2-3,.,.,CASSAGLSLSTDTQYF,TGTGCCAGCAGCGCGGGGCTGTCCTTGAGCACAGATACGCAGTATTTT
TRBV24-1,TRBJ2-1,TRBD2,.,CATSESHSGTRGSYNEQFF,TGTGCCACCAGTGAGTCGCACAGCGGGACTAGAGGTTCCTACAATGAGCAGTTCTTC
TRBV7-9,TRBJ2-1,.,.,CASSLWLNSYNEQFF,TGTGCCAGCAGCTTATGGCTGAACTCCTACAATGAGCAGTTCTTC
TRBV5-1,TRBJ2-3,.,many,CASSLRWGDTQYF,TGCGCCAGCAGCTTGCGGTGGGGAGATACGCAGTATTTT
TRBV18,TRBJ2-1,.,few,CASSPPAITNEQFF,TGTGCCAGCTCACCACCAGCAATTACCAATGAGCAGTTCTTC
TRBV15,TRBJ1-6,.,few,CATSRDPSNSPLHF,TGTGCCACCAGCAGAGATCCCAGTAATTCACCCCTCCACTTT
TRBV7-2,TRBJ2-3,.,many,CASSLHPYTDTQYF,TGTGCCAGCAGCTTACACCCCTACACAGATACGCAGTATTTT
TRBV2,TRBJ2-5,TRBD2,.,CASSPGLAGVGETQYF,TGTGCCAGCAGTCCGGGACTAGCGGGGGTAGGGGAGACCCAGTACTTC
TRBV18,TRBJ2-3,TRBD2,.,CASSPRASGGADTQYF,TGTGCCAGCTCACCCCGCGCTAGCGGGGGGGCAGATACGCAGTATTTT
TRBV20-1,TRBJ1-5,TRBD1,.,CSLDREGQPQHF,TGCAGCCTAGACAGGGAGGGGCAGCCCCAGCATTTT
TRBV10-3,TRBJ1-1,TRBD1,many,CAISEQGRDTEAFF,TGTGCCATCAGTGAACAGGGGCGGGACACTGAAGCTTTCTTT
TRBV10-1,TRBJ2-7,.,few,CASSDSEDEQYF,TGCGCCAGCAGTGACAGTGAGGACGAGCAGTACTTC
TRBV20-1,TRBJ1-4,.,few,CSARGAGAKSTNEKLFF,TGCAGTGCTAGAGGTGCAGGGGCAAAATCAACTAATGAAAAACTGTTTTTT
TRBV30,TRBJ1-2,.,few,CAWSGGGGYTF,TGTGCCTGGAGTGGAGGGGGGGGCTACACCTTC
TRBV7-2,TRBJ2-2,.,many,CASSLPGRANTGELFF,TGTGCCAGCAGCTTGCCGGGAAGGGCGAACACCGGGGAGCTGTTTTTT
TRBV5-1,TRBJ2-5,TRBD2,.,CASSLVPGGSGTETQYF,TGCGCCAGCAGCTTAGTCCCTGGTGGAAGCGGGACGGAGACCCAGTACTTC
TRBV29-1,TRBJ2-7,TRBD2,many,CSVGVGLAGGNEQYF,TGCAGCGTTGGCGTGGGACTAGCGGGAGGGAACGAGCAGTACTTC
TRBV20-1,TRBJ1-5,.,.,CSADQGTTQPQHF,TGCAGTGCTGACCAGGGTACAACTCAGCCCCAGCATTTT
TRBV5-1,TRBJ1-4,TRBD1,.,CASSLLPGQGNEKLFF,TGCGCCAGCAGCTTACTTCCGGGACAGGGGAATGAAAAACTGTTTTTT
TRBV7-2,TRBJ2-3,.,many,CASSFWQGIDTQYF,TGTGCCAGCAGCTTCTGGCAGGGGATAGATACGCAGTATTTT
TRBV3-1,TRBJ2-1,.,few,CASSPLLPGPTPSEQFF,TGTGCCAGCAGCCCGCTCCTTCCGGGCCCAACCCCCAGTGAGCAGTTCTTC
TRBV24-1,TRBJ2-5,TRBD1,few,CATSDTRDRLETQYF,TGTGCCACCAGTGACACCCGGGACAGATTAGAGACCCAGTACTTC
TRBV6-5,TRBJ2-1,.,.,CATTRTAGNEQFF,TGTGCCACGACGCGGACTGCAGGGAATGAGCAGTTCTTC
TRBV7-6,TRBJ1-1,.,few,CASSRRENTEAFF,TGTGCCAGCAGCCGCCGGGAGAACACTGAAGCTTTCTTT
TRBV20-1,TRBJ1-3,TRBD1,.,CSAWTGIANTIYF,TGCAGTGCCTGGACAGGGATAGCAAACACCATATATTTT